This is a list of T cell receptor beta chains from one sample in a study of long-term antiretroviral therapy in people with HIV. The repertoire was sequenced with immunoSEQ multiplex PCR; TCRdb's copy has only in-frame clones and lacks some. The repertoire holds 17,000 or so clones, with 70% to 80% as singletons. This sample comprised unsorted PBMCs, obtained at the start of antiretroviral therapy. All receptors come from a man aged 30 to 45 with HIV. Each CDR3 is given without its conserved first and last residue.

>TRBJ1-3|TRBV27|14
ASSLTGVFSGNTIY
>TRBJ1-1|TRBV6-6|12
ASSPTGGAGEAF
>TRBJ1-3|TRBV28|14
ASSLKVQISGNTIY
>TRBJ2-3|TRBV7-9|11
ASSFLGPDTQY
>TRBJ1-5|TRBV18|13
ASSPQAVGNQPQH
>TRBJ2-3|TRBV7-9|14
ASSSWTGGAVDTQY
>TRBJ1-5|TRBV7-8|13
ASQRGARSNQPQH
>TRBJ2-1|TRBV7-3|10
ASSSTGREQF
>TRBJ2-7|TRBV6-5|13
ASRAPGGDSYEQY
>TRBJ2-2|TRBV19|11
ASSSSGAGELF
>TRBJ2-3|TRBV10-1|11
ASSESGGATQY
>TRBJ1-2|TRBV6-5|13
ASSYTLGSPYGYT
>TRBJ2-3|TRBV6-6|13
ASSYGRERTDTQY
>TRBJ1-2|TRBV19|13
ASSSWDRETYGYT
>TRBJ2-1|TRBV2|13
ASSPGLGGGNEQF
>TRBJ2-7|TRBV19|12
ASSIKAGEIEQY
>TRBJ1-5|TRBV13|10
ASSLMGQPQH
>TRBJ2-5|TRBV7-2|11
ASSFTGGETQY
>TRBJ2-7|TRBV4-3|13
ASSQEVTGGYEQY
>TRBJ2-3|TRBV5-4|13
ASRAGTASTDTQY
>TRBJ2-2|TRBV19|14
ASSIGFGGSIGELF
>TRBJ1-1|TRBV27|13
ARRVPGQLNTEAF
>TRBJ2-1|TRBV2|12
ASHTSGGKNEQF
>TRBJ2-4|TRBV5-1|12
ASSLDTIADIQY
>TRBJ2-7|TRBV7-2|13
ASSLGQGVSYEQY
>TRBJ2-7|TRBV19|13
ASSRLAGELHEQY
>TRBJ1-5|TRBV28|15
ASSLYLRAGRNQPQH
>TRBJ1-1|TRBV19|13
ASSTPDRGHTEAF
>TRBJ2-3|TRBV30|10
AYERYTDTQY
>TRBJ2-3|TRBV11-3|12
ASSLAPGGDTQY
>TRBJ1-5|TRBV5-4|12
ASSPGAGGQPQH
>TRBJ2-7|TRBV5-1|13
ASSPGTTSNYEQY